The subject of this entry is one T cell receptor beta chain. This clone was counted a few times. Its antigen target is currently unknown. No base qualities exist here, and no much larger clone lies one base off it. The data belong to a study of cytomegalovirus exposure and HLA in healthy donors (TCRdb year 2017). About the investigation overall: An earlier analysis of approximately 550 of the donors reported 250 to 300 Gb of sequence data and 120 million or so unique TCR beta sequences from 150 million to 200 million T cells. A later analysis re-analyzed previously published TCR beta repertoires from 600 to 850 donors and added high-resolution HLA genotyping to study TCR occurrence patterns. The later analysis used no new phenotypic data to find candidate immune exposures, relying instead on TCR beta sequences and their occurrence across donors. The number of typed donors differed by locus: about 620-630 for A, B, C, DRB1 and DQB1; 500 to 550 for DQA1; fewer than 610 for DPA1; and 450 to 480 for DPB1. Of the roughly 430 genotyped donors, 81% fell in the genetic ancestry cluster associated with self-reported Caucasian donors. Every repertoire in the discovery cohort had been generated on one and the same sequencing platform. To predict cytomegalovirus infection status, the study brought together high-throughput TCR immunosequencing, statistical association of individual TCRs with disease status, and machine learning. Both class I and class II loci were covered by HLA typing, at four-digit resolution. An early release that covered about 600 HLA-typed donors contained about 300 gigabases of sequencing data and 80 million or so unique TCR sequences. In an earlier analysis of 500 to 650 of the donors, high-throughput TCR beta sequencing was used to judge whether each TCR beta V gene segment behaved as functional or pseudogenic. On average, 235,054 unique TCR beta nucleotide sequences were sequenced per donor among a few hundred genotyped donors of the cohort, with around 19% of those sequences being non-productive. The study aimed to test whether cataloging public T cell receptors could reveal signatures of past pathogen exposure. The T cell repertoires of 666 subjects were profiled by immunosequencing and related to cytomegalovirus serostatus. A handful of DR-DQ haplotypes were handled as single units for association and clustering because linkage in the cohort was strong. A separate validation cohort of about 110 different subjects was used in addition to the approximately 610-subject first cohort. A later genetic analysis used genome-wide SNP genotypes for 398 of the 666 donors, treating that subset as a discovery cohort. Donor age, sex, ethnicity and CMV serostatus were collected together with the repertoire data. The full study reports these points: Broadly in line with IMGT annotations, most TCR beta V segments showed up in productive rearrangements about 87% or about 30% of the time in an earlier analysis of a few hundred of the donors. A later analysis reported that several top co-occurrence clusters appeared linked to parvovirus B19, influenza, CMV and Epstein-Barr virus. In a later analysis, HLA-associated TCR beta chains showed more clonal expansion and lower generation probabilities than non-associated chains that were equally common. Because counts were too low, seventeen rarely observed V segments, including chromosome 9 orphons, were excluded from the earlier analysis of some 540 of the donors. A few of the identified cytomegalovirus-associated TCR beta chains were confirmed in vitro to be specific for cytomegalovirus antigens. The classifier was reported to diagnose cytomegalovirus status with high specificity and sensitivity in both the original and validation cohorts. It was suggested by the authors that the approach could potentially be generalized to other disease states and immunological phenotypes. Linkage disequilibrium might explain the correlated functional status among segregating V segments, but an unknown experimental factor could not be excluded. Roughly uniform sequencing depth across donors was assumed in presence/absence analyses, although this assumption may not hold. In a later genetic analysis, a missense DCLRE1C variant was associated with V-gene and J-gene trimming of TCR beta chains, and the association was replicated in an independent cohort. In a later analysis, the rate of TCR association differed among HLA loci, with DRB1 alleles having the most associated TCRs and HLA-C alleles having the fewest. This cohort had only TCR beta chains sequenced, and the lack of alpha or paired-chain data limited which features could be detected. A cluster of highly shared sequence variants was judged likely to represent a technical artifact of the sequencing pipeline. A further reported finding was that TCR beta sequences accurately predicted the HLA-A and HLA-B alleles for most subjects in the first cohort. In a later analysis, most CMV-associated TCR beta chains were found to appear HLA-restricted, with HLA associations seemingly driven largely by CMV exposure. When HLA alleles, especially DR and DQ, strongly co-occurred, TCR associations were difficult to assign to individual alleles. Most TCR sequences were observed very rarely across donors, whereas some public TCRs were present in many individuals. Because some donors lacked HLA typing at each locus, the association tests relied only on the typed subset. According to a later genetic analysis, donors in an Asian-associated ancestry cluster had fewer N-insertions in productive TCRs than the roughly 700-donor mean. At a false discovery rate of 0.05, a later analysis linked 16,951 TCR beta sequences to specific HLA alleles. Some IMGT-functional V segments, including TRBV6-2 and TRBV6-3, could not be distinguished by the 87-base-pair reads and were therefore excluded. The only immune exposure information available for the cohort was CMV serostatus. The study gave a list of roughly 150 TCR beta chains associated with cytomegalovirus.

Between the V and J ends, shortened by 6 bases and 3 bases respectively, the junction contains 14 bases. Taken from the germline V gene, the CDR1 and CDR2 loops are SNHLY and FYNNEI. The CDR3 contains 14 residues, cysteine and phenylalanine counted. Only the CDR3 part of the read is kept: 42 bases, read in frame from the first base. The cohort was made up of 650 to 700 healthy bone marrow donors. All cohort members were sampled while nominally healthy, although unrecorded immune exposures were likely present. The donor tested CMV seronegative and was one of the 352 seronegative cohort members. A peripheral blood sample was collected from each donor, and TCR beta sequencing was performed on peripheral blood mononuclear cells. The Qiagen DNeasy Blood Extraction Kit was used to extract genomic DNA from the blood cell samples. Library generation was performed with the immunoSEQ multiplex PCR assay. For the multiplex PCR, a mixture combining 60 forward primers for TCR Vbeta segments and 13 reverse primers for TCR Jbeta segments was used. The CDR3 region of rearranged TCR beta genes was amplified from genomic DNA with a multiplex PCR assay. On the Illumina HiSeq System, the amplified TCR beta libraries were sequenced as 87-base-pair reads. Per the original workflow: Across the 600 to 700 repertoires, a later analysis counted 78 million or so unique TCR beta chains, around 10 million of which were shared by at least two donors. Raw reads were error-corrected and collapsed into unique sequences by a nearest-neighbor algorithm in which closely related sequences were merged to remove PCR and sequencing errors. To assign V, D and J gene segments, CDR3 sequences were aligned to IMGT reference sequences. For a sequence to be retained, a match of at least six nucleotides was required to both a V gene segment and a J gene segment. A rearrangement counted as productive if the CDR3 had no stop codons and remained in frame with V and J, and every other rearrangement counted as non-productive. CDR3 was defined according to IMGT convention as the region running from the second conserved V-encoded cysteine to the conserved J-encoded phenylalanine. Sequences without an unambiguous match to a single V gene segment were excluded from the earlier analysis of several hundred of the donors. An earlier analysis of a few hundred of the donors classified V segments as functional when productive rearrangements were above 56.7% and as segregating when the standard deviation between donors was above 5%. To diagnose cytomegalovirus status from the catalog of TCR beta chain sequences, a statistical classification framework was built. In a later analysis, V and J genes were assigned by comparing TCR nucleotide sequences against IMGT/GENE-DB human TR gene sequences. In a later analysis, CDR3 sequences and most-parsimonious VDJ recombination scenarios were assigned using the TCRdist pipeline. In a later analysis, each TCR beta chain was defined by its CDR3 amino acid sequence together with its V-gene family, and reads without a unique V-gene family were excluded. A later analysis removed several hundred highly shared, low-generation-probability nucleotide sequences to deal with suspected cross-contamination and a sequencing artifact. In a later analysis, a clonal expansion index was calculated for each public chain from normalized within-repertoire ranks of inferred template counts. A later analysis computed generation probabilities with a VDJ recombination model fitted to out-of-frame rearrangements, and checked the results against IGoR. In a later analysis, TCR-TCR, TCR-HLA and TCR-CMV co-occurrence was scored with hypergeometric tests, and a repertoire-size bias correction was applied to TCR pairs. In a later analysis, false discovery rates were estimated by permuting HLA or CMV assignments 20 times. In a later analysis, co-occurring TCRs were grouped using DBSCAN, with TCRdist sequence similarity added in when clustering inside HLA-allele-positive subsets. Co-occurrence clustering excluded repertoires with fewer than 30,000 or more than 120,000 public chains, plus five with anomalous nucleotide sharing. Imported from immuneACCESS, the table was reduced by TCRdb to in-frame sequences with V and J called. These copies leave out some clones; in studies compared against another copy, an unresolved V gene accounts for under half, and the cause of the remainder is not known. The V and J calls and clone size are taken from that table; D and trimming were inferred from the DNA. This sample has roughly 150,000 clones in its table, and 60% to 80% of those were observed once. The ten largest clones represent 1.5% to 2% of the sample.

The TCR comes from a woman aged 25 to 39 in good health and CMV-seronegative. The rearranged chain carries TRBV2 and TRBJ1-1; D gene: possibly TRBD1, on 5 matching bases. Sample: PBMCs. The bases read TGTGCCAGCAGACCACAGGTTTTCGACACTGAAGCTTTCTTT. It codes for CASRPQVFDTEAFF.